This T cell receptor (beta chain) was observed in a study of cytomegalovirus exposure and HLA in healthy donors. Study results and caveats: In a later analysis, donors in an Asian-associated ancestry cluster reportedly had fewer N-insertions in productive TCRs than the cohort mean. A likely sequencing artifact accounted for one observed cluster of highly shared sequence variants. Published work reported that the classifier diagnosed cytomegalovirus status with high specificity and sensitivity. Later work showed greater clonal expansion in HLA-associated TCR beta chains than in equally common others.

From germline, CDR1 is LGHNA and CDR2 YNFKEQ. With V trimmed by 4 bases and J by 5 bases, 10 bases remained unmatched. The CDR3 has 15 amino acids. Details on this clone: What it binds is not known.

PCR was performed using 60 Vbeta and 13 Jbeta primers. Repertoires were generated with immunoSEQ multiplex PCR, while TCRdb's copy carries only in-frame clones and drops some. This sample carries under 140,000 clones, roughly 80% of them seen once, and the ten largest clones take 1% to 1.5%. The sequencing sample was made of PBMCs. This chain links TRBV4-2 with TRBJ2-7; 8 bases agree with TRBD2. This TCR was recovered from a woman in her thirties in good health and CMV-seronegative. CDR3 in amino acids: CASSLSREGAHEQYF. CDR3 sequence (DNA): TGTGCCAGCAGCCTATCTCGGGAGGGCGCCCACGAGCAGTACTTC.